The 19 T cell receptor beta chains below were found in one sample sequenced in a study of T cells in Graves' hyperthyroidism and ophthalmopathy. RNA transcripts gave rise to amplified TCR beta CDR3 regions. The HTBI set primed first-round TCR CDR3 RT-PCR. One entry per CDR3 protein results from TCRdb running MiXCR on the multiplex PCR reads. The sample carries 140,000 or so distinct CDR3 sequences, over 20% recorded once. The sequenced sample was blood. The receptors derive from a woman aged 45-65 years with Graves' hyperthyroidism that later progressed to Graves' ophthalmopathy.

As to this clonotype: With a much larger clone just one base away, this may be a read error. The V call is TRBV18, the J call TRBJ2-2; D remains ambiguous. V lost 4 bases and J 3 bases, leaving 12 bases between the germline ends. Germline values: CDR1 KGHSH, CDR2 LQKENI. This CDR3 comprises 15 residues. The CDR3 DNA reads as TGTGCCAGCTCACTGGAAAGACTGGACACCGGGGAGCTGTTTTTT. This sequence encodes CASSLERLDTGELFF.

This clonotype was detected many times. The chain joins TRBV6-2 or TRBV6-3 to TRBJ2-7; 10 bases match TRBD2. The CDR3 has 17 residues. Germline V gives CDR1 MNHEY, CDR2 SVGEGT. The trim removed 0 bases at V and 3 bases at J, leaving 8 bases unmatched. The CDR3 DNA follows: TGTGCCAGCAGTTACTCGGGACTAGCGCAATTAATCTACGAGCAGTACTTC. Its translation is CASSYSGLAQLIYEQYF.

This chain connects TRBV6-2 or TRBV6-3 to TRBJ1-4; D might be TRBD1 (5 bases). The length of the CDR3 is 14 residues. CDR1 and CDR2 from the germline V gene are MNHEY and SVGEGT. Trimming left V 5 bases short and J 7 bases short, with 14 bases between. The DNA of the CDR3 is TGTGCCAGCAGTCTCAGGGTTAGCGGTGAAAAACTGTTTTTT. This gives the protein CASSLRVSGEKLFF.

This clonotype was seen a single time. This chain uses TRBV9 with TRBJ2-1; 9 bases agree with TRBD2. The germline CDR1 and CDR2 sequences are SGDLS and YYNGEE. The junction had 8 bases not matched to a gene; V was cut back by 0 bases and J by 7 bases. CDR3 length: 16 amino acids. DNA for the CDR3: TGTGCCAGCAGCGTAGGGGCTAGCGGGGCTGGTAATGAGCAGTTCTTC. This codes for CASSVGASGAGNEQFF.

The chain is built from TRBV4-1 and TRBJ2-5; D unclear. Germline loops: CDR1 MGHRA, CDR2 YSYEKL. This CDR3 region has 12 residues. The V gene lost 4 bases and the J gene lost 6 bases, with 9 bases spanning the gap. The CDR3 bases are TGCGCCAGCAGCCCCGAAGGGCAGACCCAGTACTTC. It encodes CASSPEGQTQYF.

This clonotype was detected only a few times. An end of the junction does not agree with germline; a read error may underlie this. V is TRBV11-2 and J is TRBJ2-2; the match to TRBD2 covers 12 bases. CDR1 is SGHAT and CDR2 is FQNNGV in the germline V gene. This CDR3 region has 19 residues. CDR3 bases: TGTGCCAGCAGCCGGCCGGGACTAGCGGGCGTAGGGAACGCCGGGGAGCTGTTTTTT. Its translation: CASSRPGLAGVGNAGELFF.

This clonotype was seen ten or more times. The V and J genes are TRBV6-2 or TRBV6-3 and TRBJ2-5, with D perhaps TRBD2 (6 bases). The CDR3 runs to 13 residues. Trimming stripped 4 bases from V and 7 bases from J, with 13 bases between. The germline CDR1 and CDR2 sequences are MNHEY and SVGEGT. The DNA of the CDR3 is TGTGCCAGCAGTTTACAGCGGGCCGGGACCCAGTACTTC. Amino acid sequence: CASSLQRAGTQYF.

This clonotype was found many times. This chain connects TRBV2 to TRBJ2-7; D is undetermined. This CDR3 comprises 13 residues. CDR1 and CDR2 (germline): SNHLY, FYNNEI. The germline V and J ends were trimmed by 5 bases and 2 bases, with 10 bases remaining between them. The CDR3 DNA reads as TGTGCCAGCAGTCCAAGGTTGCCCTACGAGCAGTACTTC. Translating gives CASSPRLPYEQYF.

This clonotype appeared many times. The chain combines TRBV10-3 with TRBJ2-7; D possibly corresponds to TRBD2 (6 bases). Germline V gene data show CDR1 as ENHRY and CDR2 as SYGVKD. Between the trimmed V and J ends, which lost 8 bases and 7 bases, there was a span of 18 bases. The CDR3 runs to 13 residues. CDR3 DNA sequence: TGTGCCATCGGGAACCTCCCGGAGGGAGAGCAGTACTTC. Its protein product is CAIGNLPEGEQYF.

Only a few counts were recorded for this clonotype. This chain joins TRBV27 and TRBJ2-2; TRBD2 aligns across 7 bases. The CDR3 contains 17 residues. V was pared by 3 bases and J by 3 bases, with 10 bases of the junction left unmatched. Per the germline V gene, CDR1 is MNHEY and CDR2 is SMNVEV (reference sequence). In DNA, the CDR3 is TGTGCCAGCAGTTTTTGGGGGGTGGGAGGGGACACCGGGGAGCTGTTTTTT. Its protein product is CASSFWGVGGDTGELFF.

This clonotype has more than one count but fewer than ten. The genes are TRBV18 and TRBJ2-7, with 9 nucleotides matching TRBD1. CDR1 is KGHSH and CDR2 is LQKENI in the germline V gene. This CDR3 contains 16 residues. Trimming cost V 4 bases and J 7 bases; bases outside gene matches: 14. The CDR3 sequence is CASSLETGGAGNEQYF. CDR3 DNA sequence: TGTGCCAGCTCACTTGAAACAGGGGGCGCCGGGAATGAGCAGTACTTC.

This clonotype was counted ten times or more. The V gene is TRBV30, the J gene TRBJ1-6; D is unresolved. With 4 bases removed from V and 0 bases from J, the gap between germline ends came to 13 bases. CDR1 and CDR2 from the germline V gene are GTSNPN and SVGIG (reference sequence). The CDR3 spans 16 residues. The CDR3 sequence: CAWTLGGSSYNSPLHF. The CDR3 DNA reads TGTGCCTGGACCCTCGGCGGCAGCTCCTATAATTCACCCCTCCACTTT.

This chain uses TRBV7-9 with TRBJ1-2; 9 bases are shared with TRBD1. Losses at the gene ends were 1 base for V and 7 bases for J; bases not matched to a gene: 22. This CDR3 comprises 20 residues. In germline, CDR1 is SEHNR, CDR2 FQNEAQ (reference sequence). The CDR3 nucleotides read TGTGCCAGCAGCTTAGGCTCAATTCCGGGACAGGGAGGATCGGGTGGTGGCTACACCTTC. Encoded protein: CASSLGSIPGQGGSGGGYTF.

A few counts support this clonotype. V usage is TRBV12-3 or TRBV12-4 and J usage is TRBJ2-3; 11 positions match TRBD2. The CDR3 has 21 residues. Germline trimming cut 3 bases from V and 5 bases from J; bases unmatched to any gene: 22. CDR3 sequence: CASSFPETDQIAGGPIDTQYF. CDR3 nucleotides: TGTGCCAGCAGTTTTCCCGAAACGGACCAAATAGCGGGAGGGCCTATAGATACGCAGTATTTT.

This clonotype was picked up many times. In nucleotides, the CDR3 is TGTGCCAGCAGCCAATTATTAGCGCACCAAGAGACCCAGTACTTC. Its protein product is CASSQLLAHQETQYF. V is TRBV3-1 and J is TRBJ2-5, with TRBD2 as a possible D gene (5 bases). The CDR3 runs 15 residues. V was shortened by 2 bases and J by 0 bases, with 10 bases between the two germline ends. Germline CDR1 LGHDT, CDR2 YNNKEL (reference sequence).

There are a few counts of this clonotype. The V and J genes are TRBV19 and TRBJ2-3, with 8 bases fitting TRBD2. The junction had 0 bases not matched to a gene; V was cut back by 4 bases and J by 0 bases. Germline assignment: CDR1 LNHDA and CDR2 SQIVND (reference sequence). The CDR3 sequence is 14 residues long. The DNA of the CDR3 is TGTGCCAGTAGTACTAGCGGGAGCACAGATACGCAGTATTTT. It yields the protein CASSTSGSTDTQYF.

The CDR3 spells CASRTGTSGIGWAKNIQYF. CDR3 coding DNA: TGTGCCAGCAGAACCGGGACTAGCGGGATAGGATGGGCCAAAAACATTCAGTACTTC. V and J are TRBV28 and TRBJ2-4; 13 positions agree with TRBD2. V trimming: 6 bases; J trimming: 1 base; junction bases outside the gene matches: 12. Germline CDR1 is MDHEN and CDR2 is SYDVKM. This CDR3 is built from 19 residues.

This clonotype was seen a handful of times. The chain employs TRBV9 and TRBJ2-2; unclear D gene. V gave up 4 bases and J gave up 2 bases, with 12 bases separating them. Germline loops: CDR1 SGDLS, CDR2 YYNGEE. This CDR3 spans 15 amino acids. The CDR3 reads CASSPLGTNTGELFF. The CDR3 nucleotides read TGTGCCAGCAGCCCCCTGGGTACAAACACCGGGGAGCTGTTTTTT.

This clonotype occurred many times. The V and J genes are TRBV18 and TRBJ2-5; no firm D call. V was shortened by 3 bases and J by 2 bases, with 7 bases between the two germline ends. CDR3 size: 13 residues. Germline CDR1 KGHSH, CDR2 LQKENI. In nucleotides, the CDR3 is TGTGCCAGCTCACCCGAGTTTCAAGAGACCCAGTACTTC. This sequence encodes CASSPEFQETQYF.